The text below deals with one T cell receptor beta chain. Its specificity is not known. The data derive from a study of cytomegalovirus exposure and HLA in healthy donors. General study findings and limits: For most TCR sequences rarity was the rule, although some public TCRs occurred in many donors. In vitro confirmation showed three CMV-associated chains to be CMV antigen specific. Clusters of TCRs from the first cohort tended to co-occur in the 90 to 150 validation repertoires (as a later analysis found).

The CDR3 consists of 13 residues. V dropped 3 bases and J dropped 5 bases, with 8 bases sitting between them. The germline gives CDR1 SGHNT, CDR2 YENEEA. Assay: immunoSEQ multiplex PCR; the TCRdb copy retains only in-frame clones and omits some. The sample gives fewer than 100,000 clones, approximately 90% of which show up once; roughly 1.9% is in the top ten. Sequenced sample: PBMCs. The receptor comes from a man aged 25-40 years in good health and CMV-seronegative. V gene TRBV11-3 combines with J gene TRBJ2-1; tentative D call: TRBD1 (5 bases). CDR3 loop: CASSLGRNNEQFF. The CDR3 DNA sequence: TGTGCCAGCAGCTTGGGGCGGAACAATGAGCAGTTCTTC.